The 4 T cell receptor beta chains presented below share a single source sample, sequenced in a study of blood T cell repertoires in COVID-19. Here immunoSEQ multiplex PCR was the method, and the copy in TCRdb shows in-frame clones only, minus some. The sample contains around 200,000 clones, about 91% of which appear only once. Sequencing input: PBMCs or T cells enriched from blood (not recorded which). The origin of the receptors is a man between 18 and 35 years old with acute COVID-19.

The J gene is TRBJ1-4, the V gene TRBV2; weak D call: TRBD1 (6 bases). Trimming shortened V by 6 bases and J by 11 bases, and 22 bases separated the two germline ends. The germline gives CDR1 SNHLY, CDR2 FYNNEI. The CDR3 totals 15 residues. Written as DNA, the CDR3 is TGTGCCAGCAGCGCCGGGGGGGCGGCGGTGCGGAAACTGTTTTTT. It codes for CASSAGGAAVRKLFF. The full variable domain, with the rest looked up from reference TRBV2 and TRBJ1-4, is EPEVTQTPSHQVTQMGQEVILRCVPISNHLYFYWYRQILGQKVEFLVSFYNNEISEKSEIFDDQFSVERPDGSNFTLKIRSTKLEDSAMYFCASSAGGAAVRKLFFGSGTQLSVL.

In its sample, this clone was seen once. This chain connects TRBV9 to TRBJ2-5, with TRBD2 identical over 7 bases. Germline CDR1 is SGDLS and CDR2 is YYNGEE. Trimming took 0 bases from V and 7 from J; bases not matched to a gene: 6. There are 14 residues in the CDR3. CDR3 DNA: TGTGCCAGCAGCGTAGGTCCGGGAGGTTGGACCCAGTACTTC. Protein product: CASSVGPGGWTQYF. The variable domain in full, completed from reference TRBV9 and TRBJ2-5, reads DSGVTQTPKHLITATGQRVTLRCSPRSGDLSVYWYQQSLDQGLQFLIQYYNGEERAKGNILERFSAQQFPDLHSELNLSSLELGDSALYFCASSVGPGGWTQYFGPGTRLLVL.

The chain carries TRBV7-2 and TRBJ2-1; a possible D gene is TRBD1 (5 bases). Trimming took off 4 bases at V and 4 bases at J, with 20 bases between the two ends. CDR1 and CDR2 (germline): SGHTA, FQGNSA. This CDR3 spans 17 amino acids. The CDR3 protein is CASSSDGRTRQYNEQFF. The CDR3 region has the DNA TGTGCCAGCAGCTCCGACGGGCGGACAAGACAATACAATGAGCAGTTCTTC.

The rearrangement links TRBV7-3 to TRBJ2-1; 14 positions match TRBD2. Per the germline V gene, CDR1 is SGHTA and CDR2 is FQGTGA. Losses at the gene ends were 5 bases for V and 6 bases for J; bases not matched to a gene: 6. This CDR3 is built from 16 residues. The CDR3 nucleotides are TGTGCCAGCAGCCCGGGACTAGCGGGAGTGTTCAATGAGCAGTTCTTC. Its protein is CASSPGLAGVFNEQFF.